The clone carrying this T cell receptor beta chain was seen repeatedly, ten times or more. This entry belongs to a study of T cells in Graves' hyperthyroidism and ophthalmopathy. TCR beta CDR3 region amplification was performed from RNA transcripts. An initial round of RT-PCR targeting the TCR CDR3 relied on the HTBI primer set. One entry per CDR3 protein, called by TCRdb with MiXCR from the multiplex PCR reads. The table shows roughly 240,000 distinct CDR3 sequences, with 15% to 20% occurring only once. The sequence derives from a woman aged 18-35 years with Graves' ophthalmopathy. What was sequenced was blood.

As DNA, the CDR3 is TGTGCCAGCGTATTCACTGCGGGGCTGAACACTGAAGCTTTCTTT. It codes for CASVFTAGLNTEAFF. The rearrangement uses TRBV6-1 and TRBJ1-1, with D perhaps matching TRBD1 (5 bases). Trimming shortened V by 8 bases and J by 0 bases, and 16 bases separated the two germline ends. CDR3 size: 15 residues. CDR1 is MNHNS and CDR2 is SASEGT in the germline V gene.